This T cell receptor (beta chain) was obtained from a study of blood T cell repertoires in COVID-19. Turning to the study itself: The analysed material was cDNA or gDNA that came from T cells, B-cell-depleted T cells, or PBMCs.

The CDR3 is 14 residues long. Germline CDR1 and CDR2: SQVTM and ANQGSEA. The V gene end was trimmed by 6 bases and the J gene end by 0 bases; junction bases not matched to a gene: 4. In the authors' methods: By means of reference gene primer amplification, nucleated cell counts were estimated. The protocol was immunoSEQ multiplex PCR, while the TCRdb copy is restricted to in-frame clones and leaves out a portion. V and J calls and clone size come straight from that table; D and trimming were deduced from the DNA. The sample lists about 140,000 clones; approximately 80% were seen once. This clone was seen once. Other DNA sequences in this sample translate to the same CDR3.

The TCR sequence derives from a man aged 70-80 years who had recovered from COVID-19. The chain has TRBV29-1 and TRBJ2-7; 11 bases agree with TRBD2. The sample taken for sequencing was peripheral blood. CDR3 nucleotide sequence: TGCAGCGTGGAGGGACTAGCGGACTCCTACGAGCAGTACTTC. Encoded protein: CSVEGLADSYEQYF.